This T cell receptor (beta chain) was obtained from a study of blood T cell repertoires in COVID-19. Study in general: The analysed material was cDNA or gDNA that came from T cells, B-cell-depleted T cells, or PBMCs.

The CDR3 consists of 18 residues. CDR1 MGHRA and CDR2 YSYEKL come from the germline V gene. Trimming removed 4 bases from V and 5 bases from J, with 21 bases in between. A Seattle source enrolled patients during active infection and followed them longitudinally. Sequencing was performed with immunoSEQ multiplex PCR; in TCRdb, only in-frame clones are kept and a portion is missing. The table shows about 200,000 clones, with around four fifths occurring only once. This chain links TRBV4-1 with TRBJ1-6; the D gene is possibly TRBD1 (6 bases). The sequence derives from a man aged 55 to 70 with COVID-19, enrolled during active disease. Input material: peripheral blood. CDR3 residues: CASSLQGTIPTNNSPLHF. The CDR3 DNA reads as TGCGCCAGCAGCCTCCAGGGGACTATCCCGACTAATAATTCACCCCTCCACTTT.